The text below deals with one T cell receptor beta chain. These data originate in a study of shared clonotypes between healthy human individuals. As for the study in general: Samples came from a couple of female and a few male donors aged 18 to 49. CD4 naive and CD4 memory each took three plates per donor, while CD8 naive took two and CD8 memory one.

For each subset, genomic DNA was distributed in equal portions over several immunoSEQ plates. Profiled with immunoSEQ multiplex PCR; TCRdb holds only in-frame clones, not every one. Here the sample spans hundreds of thousands of clones, about 78% being singletons. Germline CDR1 and CDR2: MNHEY and SMNVEV (reference sequence). The germline V and J ends were trimmed by 2 bases and 7 bases, with 14 bases remaining between them. There are 15 residues in the CDR3. J is TRBJ1-4 and V is TRBV27, with D perhaps TRBD1 (5 bases). The receptor comes from a woman in her thirties in good health. Sequencing was performed on memory CD4+ T cells sorted from blood. Subset defined: CD45RA-negative fraction. The CDR3 protein is CASSLNWGLGEKLFF. The CDR3 nucleotides read TGTGCCAGCAGTTTAAATTGGGGCTTGGGTGAAAAACTGTTTTTT.